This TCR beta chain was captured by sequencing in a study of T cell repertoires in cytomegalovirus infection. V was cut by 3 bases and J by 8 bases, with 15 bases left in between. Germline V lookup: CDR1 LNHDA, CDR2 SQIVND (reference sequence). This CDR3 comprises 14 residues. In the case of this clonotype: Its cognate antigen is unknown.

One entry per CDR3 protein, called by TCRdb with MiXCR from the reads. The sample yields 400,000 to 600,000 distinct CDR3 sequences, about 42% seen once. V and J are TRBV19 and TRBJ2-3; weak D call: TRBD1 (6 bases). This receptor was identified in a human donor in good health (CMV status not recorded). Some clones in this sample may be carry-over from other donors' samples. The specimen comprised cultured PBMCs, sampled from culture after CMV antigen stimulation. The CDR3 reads CASSIASGVITQYF. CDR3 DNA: TGTGCCAGTAGTATCGCGTCAGGGGTTATTACGCAGTATTTT.